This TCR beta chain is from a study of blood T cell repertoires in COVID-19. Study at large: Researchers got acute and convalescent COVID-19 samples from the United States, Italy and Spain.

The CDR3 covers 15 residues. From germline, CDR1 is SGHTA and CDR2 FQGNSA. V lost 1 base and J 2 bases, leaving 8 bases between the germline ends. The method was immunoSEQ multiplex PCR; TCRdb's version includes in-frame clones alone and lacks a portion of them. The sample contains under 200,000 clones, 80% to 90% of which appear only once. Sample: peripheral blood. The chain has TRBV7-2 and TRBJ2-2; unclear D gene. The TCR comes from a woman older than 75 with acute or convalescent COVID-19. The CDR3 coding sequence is TGTGCCAGCAGCTTAGTAGCTGGAAACACCGGGGAGCTGTTTTTT. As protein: CASSLVAGNTGELFF.